The 16 T cell receptor beta chains below come from one sample, sequenced in a study of blood T cells in healthy people across ages. Alongside a J-beta primer mix, a sample-barcoded 5' primer served in a second PCR lasting about 7 to 12 cycles. TCRdb re-derived calls from the 5' RACE reads in MiXCR, one entry per CDR3 protein. This table has 800,000 to 950,000 distinct CDR3 sequences, about 29% appearing once. This sample was shared with a second study, whose subject was T cells of mothers and their children.

The material sequenced was blood. Source of these receptors: a woman between 35 and 50 years old in good health.

This clonotype has ten or more counts. The gene calls are TRBV21-1 and TRBJ2-5; the D call TRBD1 from the table was never checked on the DNA. TRBV21-1 is annotated as a pseudogene. The length of the CDR3 is 16 residues. The CDR3 spells CASSKKTGVDQETQYF. The CDR3 nucleotides read TGTGCCAGCAGCAAAAAGACAGGGGTAGACCAAGAGACCCAGTACTTC.

This clonotype was seen a few times. The V call is TRBV5-1, the J call TRBJ2-3; TRBD2 matches 10 bases. The CDR3 length is 16 residues. V shed 3 bases and J 0 bases; nucleotides not matched to a gene: 4. Germline V gives CDR1 SGHRS, CDR2 YFSETQ. CDR3 sequence: CASSWTSGLSTDTQYF. CDR3 nucleotides: TGCGCCAGCAGCTGGACTAGCGGACTCAGCACAGATACGCAGTATTTT. The variable domain in full, completed from reference TRBV5-1 and TRBJ2-3, reads KAGVTQTPRYLIKTRGQQVTLSCSPISGHRSVSWYQQTPGQGLQFLFEYFSETQRNKGNFPGRFSGRQFSNSRSEMNVSTLELGDSALYLCASSWTSGLSTDTQYFGPGTRLTVL.

The CDR3 DNA follows: TGTGCCAGCAACAAAAGAGGATCCCGGAGTGGACTGTTTTTT. Translating it yields CASNKRGSRSGLFF. The chain links TRBV28 to TRBJ1-4, with D uncertain. Looked up from germline, CDR1 is MDHEN and CDR2 is SYDVKM. Trimming cost V 7 bases and J 13 bases, with 22 bases left between them. The CDR3 spans 14 residues.

There are many counts of this clonotype. The V call is TRBV12-3 or TRBV12-4, the J call TRBJ1-6, with a weak D call TRBD1 (5 bases). The CDR3 runs 15 residues. V was cut by 3 bases and J by 5 bases, with 11 bases left in between. The CDR3 DNA reads as TGTGCCAGCAGTTTGGGGGGACCGAATAATTCACCCCTCCACTTT. Protein sequence: CASSLGGPNNSPLHF.

The chain couples TRBV3-1 to TRBJ2-4; unclear D gene. Germline V gene sequence: CDR1 LGHDT, CDR2 YNNKEL (reference sequence). The ends were cut back, 2 bases at V and 3 bases at J, with 11 bases in the middle. The CDR3 has 15 residues. The CDR3 sequence is CASSQHGSGKNIQYF. The CDR3 DNA reads as TGTGCCAGCAGCCAACACGGTTCCGGCAAAAACATTCAGTACTTC.

The J gene is TRBJ2-5, the V gene TRBV5-1; tentatively, D is TRBD1 (7 bases). CDR3 size: 15 residues. V lost 4 bases and J 4 bases, leaving 17 bases between the germline ends. Germline V gene data show CDR1 as SGHRS and CDR2 as YFSETQ. CDR3 in amino acids: CASSRAGQTGETQYF. CDR3 DNA sequence: TGCGCCAGCAGCCGCGCGGGACAGACGGGAGAGACCCAGTACTTC. The full variable domain, completed using reference TRBV5-1 and TRBJ2-5, is KAGVTQTPRYLIKTRGQQVTLSCSPISGHRSVSWYQQTPGQGLQFLFEYFSETQRNKGNFPGRFSGRQFSNSRSEMNVSTLELGDSALYLCASSRAGQTGETQYFGPGTRLLVL.

This clonotype was counted at least ten times. This chain links TRBV3-1 with TRBJ1-6, with D perhaps matching TRBD1 (6 bases). The germline V and J ends were trimmed by 4 bases and 7 bases, with 14 bases remaining between them. The germline V gene has CDR1 LGHDT and CDR2 YNNKEL (reference sequence). The CDR3 has 15 residues. The CDR3 DNA follows: TGTGCCAGCAGCCTCAGGGGTCCCCGGAATTCACCCCTCCACTTT. This sequence encodes CASSLRGPRNSPLHF.

The CDR3 bases are TGTGCCAGCAGCTTCCGGGGGGAAGATACGCAGTATTTT. Residues: CASSFRGEDTQYF. The gene calls are TRBV7-9 and TRBJ2-3, with 7 bases identical to TRBD2. The CDR3 has 13 amino acids. V shed 3 bases, J shed 5 bases, and the junction held 2 bases outside the gene matches. Germline assignment: CDR1 SEHNR and CDR2 FQNEAQ (reference sequence). Drawing the rest from reference TRBV7-9 and TRBJ2-3, the complete variable domain is DTGVSQNPRHKITKRGQNVTFRCDPISEHNRLYWYRQTLGQGPEFLTYFQNEAQLEKSRLLSDRFSAERPKGSFSTLEIQRTEQGDSAMYLCASSFRGEDTQYFGPGTRLTVL.

This clonotype appeared a few times. This sequence joins TRBV12-3 or TRBV12-4 and TRBJ2-7, with D possibly TRBD2 on 7 matching bases. The CDR3 runs 15 residues. V lost 7 bases, J lost 3 bases, and 19 bases lay in between. The DNA for the CDR3 is TGTGCCAGCACCCCGGGGGCCGGGAGGATCTACGAGCAGTACTTC. Its protein is CASTPGAGRIYEQYF.

Notes on this clonotype: A much larger clone is a single base away; this may be a read error. The gene calls are TRBV10-3 and TRBJ2-1, with unresolved D. The germline CDR1 and CDR2 sequences are ENHRY and SYGVKD. The CDR3 is 13 residues long. DNA of the CDR3: TGTACCATCAGTGCCCCTGACCACAATGAGCAGTTCTTC. This translates into CTISAPDHNEQFF.

This clonotype came up once. The V call is TRBV6-1, the J call TRBJ2-7; 8 nucleotides match TRBD1. From germline, CDR1 is MNHNS and CDR2 SASEGT. There are 14 residues in the CDR3. With 6 bases clipped from V and 0 bases from J, the junction kept 4 bases outside the gene matches. CDR3 sequence (DNA): TGTGCCAGCAGGGACAGGGTATTCTCCTACGAGCAGTACTTC. Translation gives CASRDRVFSYEQYF.

This clonotype was detected only a few times. V usage is TRBV27 and J usage is TRBJ2-6; D is ambiguous. The V end lost 3 bases, the J end lost 4 bases, and 19 bases lay between the germline ends. The CDR3 spans 18 residues. Germline V gene lookup returns CDR1 MNHEY and CDR2 SMNVEV (reference sequence). The chain's CDR3 is CASSFSVTRWQGANVLTF. The CDR3 nucleotides are TGTGCCAGCAGTTTTTCAGTTACTCGATGGCAGGGGGCCAACGTCCTGACTTTC.

In this sample, this clonotype turned up many times. The chain has TRBV7-9 and TRBJ1-2, with TRBD1 matching over 10 bases. The CDR3 has 14 amino acids. With V trimmed by 5 bases and J by 6 bases, 6 bases remained unmatched. Germline V gives CDR1 SEHNR, CDR2 FQNEAQ (reference sequence). The CDR3 here is CASSRQGAMDGYTF. CDR3 bases: TGTGCCAGCAGCAGACAGGGGGCGATGGATGGCTACACCTTC.

The chain recombines TRBV5-1 with TRBJ2-1, with D uncertain. This CDR3 is built from 15 residues. Between the trimmed V and J ends, which lost 2 bases and 3 bases, there was a span of 12 bases. Germline V gives CDR1 SGHRS, CDR2 YFSETQ. CDR3 sequence (DNA): TGCGCCAGCAGCTTCACTGGGCCAGTCTACAATGAGCAGTTCTTC. This encodes CASSFTGPVYNEQFF.

This clonotype came up a few times. This chain links TRBV20-1 with TRBJ1-5; D gene ambiguous. Germline CDR1 and CDR2: DFQATT and SNEGSKA (reference sequence). Trimming stripped 2 bases from V and 0 bases from J, with 5 bases between. The CDR3 runs to 13 residues. CDR3 bases: TGCAGTGCTAGATTGAATAGCAATCAGCCCCAGCATTTT. It yields the protein CSARLNSNQPQHF.

This clonotype has only one observation. This clone may be a read error of a much larger clone one base away. CDR3 nucleotide sequence: TGCGCCAGCAGCTTACTAGCGGGGGAAGAAGAGACCCAGTTCTTC. Its translation: CASSLLAGEEETQFF. The chain carries TRBV5-1 and TRBJ2-1, with 11 bases lining up with TRBD2. V gave up 2 bases and J gave up 13 bases; unmatched junction bases: 11. The germline V gene encodes CDR1 SGHRS and CDR2 YFSETQ. This CDR3 contains 15 residues.